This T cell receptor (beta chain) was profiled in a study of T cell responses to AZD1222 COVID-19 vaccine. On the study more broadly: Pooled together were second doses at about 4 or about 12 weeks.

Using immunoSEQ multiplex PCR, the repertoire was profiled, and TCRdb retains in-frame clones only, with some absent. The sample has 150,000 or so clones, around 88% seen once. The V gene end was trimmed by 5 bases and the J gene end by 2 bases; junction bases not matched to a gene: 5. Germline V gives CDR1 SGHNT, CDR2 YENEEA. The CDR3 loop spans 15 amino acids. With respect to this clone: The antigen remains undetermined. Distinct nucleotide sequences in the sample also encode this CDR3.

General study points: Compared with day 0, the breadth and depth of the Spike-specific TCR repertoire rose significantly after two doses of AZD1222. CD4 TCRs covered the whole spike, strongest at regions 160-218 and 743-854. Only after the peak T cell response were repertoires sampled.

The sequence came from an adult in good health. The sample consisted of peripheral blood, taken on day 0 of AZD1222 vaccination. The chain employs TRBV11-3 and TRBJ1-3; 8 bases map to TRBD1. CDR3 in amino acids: CASSPGQGPGNTIYF. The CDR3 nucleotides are TGTGCCAGCAGCCCCGGACAGGGCCCTGGAAACACCATATATTTT.